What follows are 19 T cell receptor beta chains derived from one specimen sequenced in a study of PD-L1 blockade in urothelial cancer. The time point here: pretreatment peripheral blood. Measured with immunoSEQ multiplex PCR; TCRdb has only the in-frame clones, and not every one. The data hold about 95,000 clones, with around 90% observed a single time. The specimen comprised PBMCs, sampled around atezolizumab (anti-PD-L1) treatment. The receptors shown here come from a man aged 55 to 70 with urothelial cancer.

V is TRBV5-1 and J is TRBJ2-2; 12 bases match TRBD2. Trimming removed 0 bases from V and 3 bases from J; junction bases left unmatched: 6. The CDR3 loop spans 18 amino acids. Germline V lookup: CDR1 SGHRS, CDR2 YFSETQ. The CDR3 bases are TGCGCCAGCAGCTTGGAAGCTAGCGGGAGGGCCGACACCGGGGAGCTGTTTTTT. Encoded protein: CASSLEASGRADTGELFF.

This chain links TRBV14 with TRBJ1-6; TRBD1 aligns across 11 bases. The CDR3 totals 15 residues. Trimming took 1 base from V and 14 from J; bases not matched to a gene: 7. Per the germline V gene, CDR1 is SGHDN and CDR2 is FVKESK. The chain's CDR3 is CASSQAVGQGASLHF. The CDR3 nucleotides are TGTGCCAGCAGCCAAGCCGTCGGACAGGGGGCATCCCTCCACTTT.

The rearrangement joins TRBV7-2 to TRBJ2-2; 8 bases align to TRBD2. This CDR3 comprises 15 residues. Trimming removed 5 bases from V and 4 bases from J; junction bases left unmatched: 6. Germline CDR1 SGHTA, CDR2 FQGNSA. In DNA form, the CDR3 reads TGTGCCAGCAGCACACAGAGCGGGAGCACCGGGGAGCTGTTTTTT. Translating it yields CASSTQSGSTGELFF.

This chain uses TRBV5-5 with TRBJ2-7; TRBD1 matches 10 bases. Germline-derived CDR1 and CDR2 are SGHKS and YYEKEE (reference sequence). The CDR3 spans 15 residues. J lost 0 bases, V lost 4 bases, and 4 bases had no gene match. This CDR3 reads CASSPGTGASYEQYF. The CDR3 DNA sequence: TGTGCCAGCAGCCCCGGGACAGGGGCCTCCTACGAGCAGTACTTC.

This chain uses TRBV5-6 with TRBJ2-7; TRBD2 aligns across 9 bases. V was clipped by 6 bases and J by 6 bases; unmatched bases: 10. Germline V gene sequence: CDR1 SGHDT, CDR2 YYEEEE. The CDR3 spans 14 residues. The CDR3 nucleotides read TGTGCCAGCAAGAGAGCGGGAGGCTCAGGCGAGCAGTACTTC. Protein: CASKRAGGSGEQYF.

The CDR3 nucleotides are TGCGCCAGCAGCGCCGGCGGACTAGCGGGGGGGGGAACAGATACGCAGTATTTT. Protein sequence: CASSAGGLAGGGTDTQYF. The chain has TRBV5-1 and TRBJ2-3; 15 nucleotides align to TRBD2. V lost 4 bases and J lost 3; bases outside the gene matches: 9. This CDR3 contains 18 residues. The V gene's germline CDR1 is SGHRS and CDR2 YFSETQ.

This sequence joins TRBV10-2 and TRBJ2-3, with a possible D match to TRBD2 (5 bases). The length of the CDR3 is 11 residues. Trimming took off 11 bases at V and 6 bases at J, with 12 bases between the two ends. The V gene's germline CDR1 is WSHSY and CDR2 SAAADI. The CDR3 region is CASAAVDTQYF. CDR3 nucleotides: TGCGCCTCAGCGGCTGTGGATACGCAGTATTTT.

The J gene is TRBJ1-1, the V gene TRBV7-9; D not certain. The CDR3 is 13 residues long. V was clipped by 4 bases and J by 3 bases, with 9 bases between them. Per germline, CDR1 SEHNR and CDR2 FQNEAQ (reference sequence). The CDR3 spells CASSSRRDTEAFF. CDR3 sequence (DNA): TGTGCCAGCAGCTCCAGGCGGGACACTGAAGCTTTCTTT.

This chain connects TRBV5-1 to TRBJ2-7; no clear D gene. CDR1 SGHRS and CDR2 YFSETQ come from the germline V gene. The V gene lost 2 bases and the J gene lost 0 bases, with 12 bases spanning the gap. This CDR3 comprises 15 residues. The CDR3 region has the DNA TGCGCCAGCAGCTTCCGTACAGCAGTCTCCTACGAGCAGTACTTC. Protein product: CASSFRTAVSYEQYF.

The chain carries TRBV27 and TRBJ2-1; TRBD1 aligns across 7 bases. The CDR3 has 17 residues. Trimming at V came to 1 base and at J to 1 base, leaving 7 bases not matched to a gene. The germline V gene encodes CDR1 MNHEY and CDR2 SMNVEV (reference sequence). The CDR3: CASSLYLGQDSYNEQFF. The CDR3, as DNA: TGTGCCAGCAGTTTATACCTCGGACAGGATTCCTACAATGAGCAGTTCTTC.

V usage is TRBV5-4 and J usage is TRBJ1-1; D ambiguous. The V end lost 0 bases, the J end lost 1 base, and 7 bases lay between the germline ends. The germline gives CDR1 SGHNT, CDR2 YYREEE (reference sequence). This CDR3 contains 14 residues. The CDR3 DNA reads TGTGCCAGCAGCTTGGGACATTCGAACACTGAAGCTTTCTTT. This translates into CASSLGHSNTEAFF. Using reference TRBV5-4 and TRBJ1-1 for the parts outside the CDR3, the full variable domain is ETGVTQSPTHLIKTRGQQVTLRCSSQSGHNTVSWYQQALGQGPQFIFQYYREEENGRGNFPPRFSGLQFPNYSSELNVNALELDDSALYLCASSLGHSNTEAFFGQGTRLTVV.

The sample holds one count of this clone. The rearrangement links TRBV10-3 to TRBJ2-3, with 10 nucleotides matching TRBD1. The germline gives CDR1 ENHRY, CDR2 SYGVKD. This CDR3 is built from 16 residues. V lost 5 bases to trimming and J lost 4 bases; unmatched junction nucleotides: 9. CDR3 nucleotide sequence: TGTGCCATCAGTCCAAGGACAGGGGGGTGGGCAGATACGCAGTATTTT. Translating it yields CAISPRTGGWADTQYF.

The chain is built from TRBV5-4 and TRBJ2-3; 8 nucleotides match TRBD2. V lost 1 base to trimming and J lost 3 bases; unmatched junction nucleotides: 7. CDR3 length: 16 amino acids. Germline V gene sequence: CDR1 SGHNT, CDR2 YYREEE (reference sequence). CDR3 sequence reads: CASSLRSGSRTDTQYF. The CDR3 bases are TGTGCCAGCAGCTTGCGAAGCGGGAGTCGGACAGATACGCAGTATTTT.

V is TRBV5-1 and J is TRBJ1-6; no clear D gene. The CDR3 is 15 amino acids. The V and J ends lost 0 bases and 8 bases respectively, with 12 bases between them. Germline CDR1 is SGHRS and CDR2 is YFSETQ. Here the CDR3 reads CASSLGTGSDSPLHF. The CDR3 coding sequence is TGCGCCAGCAGCTTGGGGACTGGGTCGGATTCACCCCTCCACTTT.

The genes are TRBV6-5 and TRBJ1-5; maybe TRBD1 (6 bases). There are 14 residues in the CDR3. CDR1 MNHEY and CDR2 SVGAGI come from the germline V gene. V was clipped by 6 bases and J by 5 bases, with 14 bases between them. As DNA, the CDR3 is TGTGCCAGCAGCCCACAGGGTTCTTATCAGCCCCAGCATTTT. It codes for CASSPQGSYQPQHF.

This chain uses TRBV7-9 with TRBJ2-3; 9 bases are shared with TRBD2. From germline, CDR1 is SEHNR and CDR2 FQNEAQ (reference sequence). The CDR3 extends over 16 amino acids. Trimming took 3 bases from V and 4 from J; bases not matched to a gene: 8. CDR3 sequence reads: CASSFTAGGPSDTQYF. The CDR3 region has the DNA TGTGCCAGCAGCTTTACGGCGGGGGGGCCATCAGATACGCAGTATTTT.

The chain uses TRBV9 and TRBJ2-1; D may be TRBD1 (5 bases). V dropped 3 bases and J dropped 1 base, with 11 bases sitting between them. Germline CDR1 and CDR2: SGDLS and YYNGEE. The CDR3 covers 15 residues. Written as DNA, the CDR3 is TGTGCCAGCAGCGCCGACAGTGGGTCCTACAATGAGCAGTTCTTC. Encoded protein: CASSADSGSYNEQFF.

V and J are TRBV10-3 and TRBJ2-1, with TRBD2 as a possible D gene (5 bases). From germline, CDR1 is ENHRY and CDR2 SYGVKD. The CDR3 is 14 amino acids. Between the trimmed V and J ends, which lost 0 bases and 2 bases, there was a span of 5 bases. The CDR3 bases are TGTGCCATCAGTGAGTCCGGGACCTACAATGAGCAGTTCTTC. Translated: CAISESGTYNEQFF.

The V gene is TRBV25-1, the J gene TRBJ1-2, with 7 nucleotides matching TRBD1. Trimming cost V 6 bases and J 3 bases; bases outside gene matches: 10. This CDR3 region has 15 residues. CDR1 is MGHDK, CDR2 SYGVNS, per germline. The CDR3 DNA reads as TGTGCCAGCAGCGGACGAGGGGGCGGCTACTATGGCTACACCTTC. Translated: CASSGRGGGYYGYTF.